This is a list of T cell receptor beta chains from one sample in a study of blood T cell repertoires in COVID-19. TCRdb keeps only in-frame clones here, not all; method: immunoSEQ multiplex PCR. This sample has some 45,000 clones; approximately 83% occur once, and the top ten carry approximately 8%. The sequencing sample was made of peripheral blood. Receptor source: an elderly man in a cohort sampled during active COVID-19. CDR3s leave out the opening cysteine and the closing phenylalanine or tryptophan. The size entry is marked missing in some rows and otherwise reads once, few, many or a size class.

clone_size v_call cdr3_aa
. TRBV18 ASSPSEASNTEAF
. TRBV11-2 ASSPRTGLGGRGSYEQY
. TRBV28 ASSLWSGTAGNQPQH
. TRBV7-9 ASSLERSEKLF
. TRBV3-1/TRBV3-2 ASSQDHRSLYEQY
. TRBV18 ASSPVDSYNYGYT
. TRBV7-2 ASSLRRDRGAHEQY
. TRBV19 ASSRSQATNEKLF
few TRBV12-3/TRBV12-4 ASSARRVYGYT
once TRBV7-2 ASSLTRWNTEAF
. TRBV6-5 ASSYSRTGGNYGYT
few TRBV5-1 ASSPRPSDSNYGYT